This entry describes one T cell receptor beta chain. Trimming removed 5 bases from V and 0 bases from J; junction bases left unmatched: 17. Germline-derived CDR1 and CDR2 are MNHEY and SVGEGT. The CDR3 length is 20 residues. The data originate from a study of CD8 T cells in Susac syndrome. The RNA input was about 0.45 to 1 ug, and it was reverse transcribed with random hexamers. TCRdb re-called the immunoSEQ multiplex PCR reads through MiXCR, storing one row per CDR3 protein. The sample gives under 350,000 distinct CDR3 sequences, approximately 90% of which show up once; approximately 0.065% is in the top ten.

Source material: CD4+ T cells from PBMCs. The receptor was isolated from a human donor with multiple sclerosis. J is TRBJ2-2 and V is TRBV6-2 or TRBV6-3; TRBD2 agrees at 8 bases. In DNA, the CDR3 is TGTGCCAGCAGTATCCGATGGGCTAGCGGGCTGGCTCCGAACACCGGGGAGCTGTTTTTT. This translates into CASSIRWASGLAPNTGELFF.